One and the same sample provided the 31 T cell receptor beta chains below, sequenced in a study of OX40 agonist ivuxolimab in advanced cancers. Method: immunoSEQ multiplex PCR; TCRdb's copy keeps in-frame clones and lacks some. The sample contains 65,000 to 80,000 clones, about 90% of which appear only once. Sequencing was performed on CD4+ or CD8+ T cells sorted from blood, taken in a trial of the OX40 agonist ivuxolimab. The receptors here all came from an adult with an advanced solid tumor such as melanoma, head and neck, liver or kidney cancer.

This clone was counted once. V gene TRBV5-1 combines with J gene TRBJ2-1, with D unclear. The CDR3 runs 15 residues. Trimming stripped 2 bases from V and 4 bases from J, with 13 bases between. Germline loops: CDR1 SGHRS, CDR2 YFSETQ. The CDR3 loop reads CASSLGVLSYNEQFF. In DNA, the CDR3 is TGCGCCAGCAGCTTAGGCGTCTTATCTTACAATGAGCAGTTCTTC.

The chain carries TRBV30 and TRBJ1-5, with 8 bases fitting TRBD1. The ends lost 8 bases at V and 5 bases at J; junction bases unmatched: 8. Germline CDR1 GTSNPN, CDR2 SVGIG (reference sequence). The CDR3 is 13 amino acids. The chain's CDR3 is CASGARGHQPQHF. In nucleotides, the CDR3 is TGTGCCAGTGGAGCCAGGGGGCATCAGCCCCAGCATTTT.

The rearrangement links TRBV5-6 to TRBJ1-2, with unresolved D. This CDR3 is 15 amino acids long. Germline CDR1 and CDR2: SGHDT and YYEEEE. Trimming took off 5 bases at V and 0 bases at J, with 14 bases between the two ends. DNA for the CDR3: TGTGCCAGCAGACCTTGGGCACAAACTAACTATGGCTACACCTTC. Translated, it gives CASRPWAQTNYGYTF.

J is TRBJ2-7 and V is TRBV6-1, with 9 bases matching TRBD2. The junction had 7 bases not matched to a gene; V was cut back by 8 bases and J by 5 bases. Germline V gene sequence: CDR1 MNHNS, CDR2 SASEGT. This CDR3 has 13 amino acids. DNA for the CDR3: TGTGCCAGCTGGCGGGAGGGCCTGCACGAGCAGTACTTC. Its protein is CASWREGLHEQYF.

The chain uses TRBV5-1 and TRBJ2-3; TRBD1 or TRBD2 may be the D gene (5 bases each). CDR3 length equals 16 residues. Germline CDR1 SGHRS, CDR2 YFSETQ. The V and J ends lost 4 bases and 4 bases respectively, with 19 bases between them. The CDR3 spells CASSPQASGTADTQYF. In DNA form, the CDR3 reads TGCGCCAGCAGCCCACAGGCGTCAGGGACGGCAGATACGCAGTATTTT.

The chain carries TRBV29-1 and TRBJ2-1; 9 bases line up with TRBD2. CDR1 is SQVTM, CDR2 ANQGSEA, per germline. V gave up 0 bases and J gave up 9 bases; unmatched junction bases: 6. This CDR3 region has 14 residues. The CDR3 DNA follows: TGCAGCGTTGAAGATATAGCGGGAGTAGGTGAGCAGTTCTTC. This sequence encodes CSVEDIAGVGEQFF.

In regard to this clone: Relative to the germline gene, one junction end is altered; a read error may explain this. The chain couples TRBV27 to TRBJ2-2; D may be TRBD2 (5 bases). The CDR3 extends over 15 amino acids. In germline, CDR1 is MNHEY, CDR2 SMNVEV (reference sequence). The CDR3 protein is CASSYLSPLGRGAVF. CDR3 nucleotide sequence: TGTGCCAGCAGTTACCTCTCGCCACTAGGCCGGGGAGCTGTTTTT.

The rearrangement uses TRBV28 and TRBJ1-1; D gene uncertain. Per germline, CDR1 MDHEN and CDR2 SYDVKM. Trimming shortened V by 7 bases and J by 0 bases, and 15 bases separated the two germline ends. This CDR3 has 15 residues. CDR3 loop: CASTKNPSMNTEAFF. CDR3 DNA: TGTGCCAGCACAAAAAACCCCTCTATGAACACTGAAGCTTTCTTT.

The chain has TRBV2 and TRBJ1-1; no firm D call. The germline gives CDR1 SNHLY, CDR2 FYNNEI. V lost 6 bases to trimming and J lost 1 base, with 9 bases between them. CDR3 length: 13 amino acids. The CDR3: CASRERQNTEAFF. CDR3 nucleotides: TGTGCCAGCAGGGAAAGACAGAACACTGAAGCTTTCTTT.

This chain links TRBV19 with TRBJ1-2; TRBD1 might be the D (6 bases). Germline loops: CDR1 LNHDA, CDR2 SQIVND (reference sequence). The CDR3 is 15 amino acids. V was shortened by 6 bases and J by 0 bases, with 14 bases between the two germline ends. CDR3 loop: CASRKNRAPNYGYTF. CDR3 sequence (DNA): TGTGCCAGTAGGAAAAACAGGGCACCTAACTATGGCTACACCTTC.

This clone has a single count. This chain joins TRBV30 and TRBJ2-5; 7 bases map to TRBD1. Germline V lookup: CDR1 GTSNPN, CDR2 SVGIG (reference sequence). This CDR3 has 11 residues. The J segment lost 5 bases and the V segment lost 4 bases, leaving 1 base of the junction unmatched. The CDR3 coding sequence is TGTGCCTGGATGGACAGGGAGACCCAGTACTTC. Protein: CAWMDRETQYF.

The J gene is TRBJ2-3, the V gene TRBV6-4; D is ambiguous. Trimming cost V 6 bases and J 3 bases, with 10 bases left between them. This CDR3 is built from 13 residues. Germline V lookup: CDR1 MRHNA, CDR2 SNTAGT. The CDR3 loop reads CASSPVGTDTQYF. CDR3 bases: TGTGCCAGCAGCCCAGTCGGAACAGATACGCAGTATTTT.

This chain uses TRBV28 with TRBJ2-1, with 10 bases lining up with TRBD2. The CDR3 covers 14 residues. The V segment lost 7 bases and the J segment 5 bases; nucleotides outside the gene matches: 5. CDR1 is MDHEN, CDR2 SYDVKM, per germline. The CDR3 loop reads CASTTSGIDNEQFF. As DNA, the CDR3 is TGTGCCAGCACCACTAGCGGGATCGACAATGAGCAGTTCTTC.

The chain uses TRBV14 and TRBJ1-2, with unresolved D. V lost 2 bases to trimming and J lost 2 bases, with 12 bases between them. Germline V lookup: CDR1 SGHDN, CDR2 FVKESK. CDR3 length: 15 residues. The CDR3 DNA reads as TGTGCCAGCAGCCAAACAGTCCGAGGAAACTATGGCTACACCTTC. It encodes CASSQTVRGNYGYTF.

J is TRBJ1-3 and V is TRBV6-6; weak D call: TRBD1 (5 bases). The V gene's germline CDR1 is MNHNY and CDR2 SVGAGI (reference sequence). CDR3 size: 14 residues. Trimming cost V 6 bases and J 2 bases, with 11 bases left between them. The CDR3 protein is CASRETATGNTIYF. CDR3 DNA sequence: TGTGCCAGCAGGGAGACAGCTACTGGAAACACCATATATTTT.

This chain connects TRBV25-1 to TRBJ1-2; the D gene is possibly TRBD1 (5 bases). Trimming removed 1 base at V and 5 bases at J, with 8 bases between. CDR1 and CDR2 (germline): MGHDK, SYGVNS. CDR3 length equals 13 residues. The CDR3: CASSESPGYGYTF. The CDR3 nucleotides are TGTGCCAGCAGTGAATCCCCAGGGTATGGCTACACCTTC.

V gene TRBV19 combines with J gene TRBJ2-3; D call uncertain. The CDR3 runs to 16 residues. Germline CDR1 reads LNHDA; CDR2 reads SQIVND (reference sequence). The V end was cut by 4 bases, the J end by 0 bases, with 14 bases between. Here the CDR3 DNA reads TGTGCCAGTAGTACCGCAGAATCTTCTAGCACAGATACGCAGTATTTT. It translates to CASSTAESSSTDTQYF.

This chain uses TRBV19 with TRBJ1-2, with no clear D. This CDR3 has 15 amino acids. Germline loops: CDR1 LNHDA, CDR2 SQIVND (reference sequence). V dropped 3 bases and J dropped 2 bases, with 13 bases sitting between them. For the CDR3, the DNA is TGTGCCAGTAGTATGAGTGTAGCGCTGAACTATGGCTACACCTTC. This translates into CASSMSVALNYGYTF.

This clone was observed once. The DNA of the CDR3 is TGTGCCAGCAGTCCTTTAGCGGGAGCGGGGGAGCAGTACTTC. Translated: CASSPLAGAGEQYF. The V gene is TRBV6-6, the J gene TRBJ2-7; the match to TRBD2 covers 9 bases. J gave up 7 bases and V 5 bases, and 9 bases lay outside the gene matches. The CDR3 has 14 residues. Germline assignment: CDR1 MNHNY and CDR2 SVGAGI (reference sequence).

The chain has TRBV6-1 and TRBJ2-1; D is tentatively TRBD1 or TRBD2 (5 bases each). V was shortened by 2 bases and J by 7 bases, with 15 bases between the two germline ends. The CDR3 has 15 amino acids. Germline lookup yields CDR1 MNHNS and CDR2 SASEGT. The CDR3 coding sequence is TGTGCCAGCAGTGAATCCAGCGGCAGGGATAATGAGCAGTTCTTC. Translation gives CASSESSGRDNEQFF.

The chain recombines TRBV25-1 with TRBJ2-7, with D possibly TRBD1 on 5 matching bases. Between the trimmed V and J ends, which lost 2 bases and 1 base, there was a span of 12 bases. The V gene's germline CDR1 is MGHDK and CDR2 SYGVNS. The CDR3 has 15 residues. The CDR3 DNA follows: TGTGCCAGCAGTGAACCAGGGATCCATTCCTACGAGCAGTACTTC. Protein: CASSEPGIHSYEQYF.

The chain is built from TRBV5-1 and TRBJ2-1; D call uncertain. This CDR3 spans 12 amino acids. From germline, CDR1 is SGHRS and CDR2 YFSETQ. V lost 3 bases to trimming and J lost 6 bases, with 7 bases between them. CDR3 in amino acids: CASSSQSNEQFF. The CDR3 nucleotides read TGCGCCAGCAGCTCCCAGAGCAATGAGCAGTTCTTC.

The V call is TRBV6-5, the J call TRBJ1-5; 7 bases agree with TRBD1. Germline CDR1 MNHEY, CDR2 SVGAGI. The CDR3 length is 15 residues. The trim removed 5 bases at V and 4 bases at J, leaving 8 bases unmatched. The CDR3 protein is CASSAGQEWNQPQHF. The CDR3 DNA reads as TGTGCCAGCAGTGCCGGACAGGAATGGAATCAGCCCCAGCATTTT.

The V and J genes are TRBV19 and TRBJ1-4; the D gene is possibly TRBD1 (5 bases). Germline CDR1 is LNHDA and CDR2 is SQIVND (reference sequence). V was shortened by 10 bases and J by 7 bases, with 16 bases between the two germline ends. CDR3 length: 13 amino acids. For the CDR3, the DNA is TGTGCCACTTCCCAGGGAGGAAGTGAAAAACTGTTTTTT. It translates to CATSQGGSEKLFF.

J is TRBJ1-5 and V is TRBV6-1, with a tentative D call TRBD1 (5 bases). Germline V CDR1 and CDR2: MNHNS, SASEGT. The CDR3 contains 13 residues. V lost 7 bases, J lost 7 bases, and 14 bases lay in between. The CDR3 is CASKQEGRQPQHF. For the CDR3, the DNA is TGTGCCAGCAAACAGGAGGGGAGGCAGCCCCAGCATTTT.

CDR3 sequence: CASNSEQGISNQPQHF. In DNA, the CDR3 is TGTGCCAGTAATAGCGAACAGGGTATTAGCAATCAGCCCCAGCATTTT. The chain couples TRBV19 to TRBJ1-5; the D gene is possibly TRBD1 (6 bases). CDR3 length: 16 residues. Germline V gene sequence: CDR1 LNHDA, CDR2 SQIVND (reference sequence). V was cut by 7 bases and J by 0 bases, with 16 bases left in between. The full variable domain, rest sourced from reference TRBV19 and TRBJ1-5, is DGGITQSPKYLFRKEGQNVTLSCEQNLNHDAMYWYRQDPGQGLRLIYYSQIVNDFQKGDIAEGYSVSREKKESFPLTVTSAQKNPTAFYLCASNSEQGISNQPQHFGDGTRLSIL.

V gene TRBV7-2 combines with J gene TRBJ2-1; 8 nucleotides agree with TRBD1. Germline V gives CDR1 SGHTA, CDR2 FQGNSA. The CDR3 totals 15 residues. Losses at the gene ends were 5 bases for V and 6 bases for J; bases not matched to a gene: 9. Written as DNA, the CDR3 is TGTGCCAGCAGCACCGGACAGGGTTCGAGCAATGAGCAGTTCTTC. Translating it yields CASSTGQGSSNEQFF. Drawing the rest from reference TRBV7-2 and TRBJ2-1, the complete variable domain is GAGVSQSPSNKVTEKGKDVELRCDPISGHTALYWYRQSLGQGLEFLIYFQGNSAPDKSGLPSDRFSAERTGGSVSTLTIQRTQQEDSAVYLCASSTGQGSSNEQFFGPGTRLTVL.

The chain employs TRBV5-1 and TRBJ2-7, with TRBD1 as a possible D gene (6 bases). Germline assignment: CDR1 SGHRS and CDR2 YFSETQ. V was shortened by 4 bases and J by 2 bases, with 10 bases between the two germline ends. CDR3 size: 13 residues. CDR3 DNA: TGCGCCAGCAGCCCGGACAGAGCCTACGAGCAGTACTTC. It is translated as CASSPDRAYEQYF.

CDR3 DNA: TGCGCCAGCAGCCAAGGGGACAGGGCCTACGAGCAGTACTTC. Residues: CASSQGDRAYEQYF. The chain combines TRBV4-1 with TRBJ2-7; 9 nucleotides align to TRBD1. After removal of 1 base from V and 2 bases from J, the junction contained 0 bases not matched to a gene. This CDR3 is 14 amino acids long. From germline, CDR1 is MGHRA and CDR2 YSYEKL.

The rearrangement links TRBV7-2 to TRBJ2-4, with TRBD2 matching 12 bases. This CDR3 has 19 amino acids. From germline, CDR1 is SGHTA and CDR2 FQGNSA. V shed 3 bases and J 1 base; nucleotides not matched to a gene: 10. CDR3 loop: CASSFYGTSGQGAKNIQYF. The DNA of the CDR3 is TGTGCCAGCAGCTTTTACGGGACTAGCGGGCAGGGGGCCAAAAACATTCAGTACTTC.

The rearrangement links TRBV2 to TRBJ2-3, with D tentatively TRBD1 or TRBD2 (5 bases each). Looked up from germline, CDR1 is SNHLY and CDR2 is FYNNEI. The CDR3 contains 10 residues. The V end was cut by 8 bases, the J end by 8 bases, with 8 bases between. The CDR3: CASDGGTQYF. CDR3 sequence (DNA): TGTGCCAGCGATGGGGGTACGCAGTATTTT.